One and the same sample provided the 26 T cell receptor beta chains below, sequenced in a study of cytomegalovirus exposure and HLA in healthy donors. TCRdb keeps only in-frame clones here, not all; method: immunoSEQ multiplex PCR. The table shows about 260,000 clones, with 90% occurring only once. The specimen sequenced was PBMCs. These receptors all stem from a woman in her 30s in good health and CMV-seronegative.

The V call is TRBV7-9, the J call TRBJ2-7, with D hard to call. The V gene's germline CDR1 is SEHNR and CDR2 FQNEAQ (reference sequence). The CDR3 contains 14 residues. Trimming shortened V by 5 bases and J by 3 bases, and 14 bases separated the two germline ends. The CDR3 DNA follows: TGTGCCAGCAGCCTAGTTCTTCCCAACTACGAGCAGTACTTC. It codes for CASSLVLPNYEQYF.

CDR3: CASSGTSGKVAGELFF. CDR3 in DNA: TGTGCCAGCAGTGGGACTAGCGGGAAGGTGGCCGGGGAGCTGTTTTTT. The chain has TRBV6-1 and TRBJ2-2; 12 nucleotides line up with TRBD2. V lost 4 bases and J lost 6; bases outside the gene matches: 6. CDR1 and CDR2 (germline): MNHNS, SASEGT. The CDR3 sequence is 16 residues long.

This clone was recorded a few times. CDR3 amino acids: CASSLSGGYNEQFF. CDR3 DNA sequence: TGTGCCAGCAGCCTTAGCGGGGGGTACAATGAGCAGTTCTTC. This chain connects TRBV11-3 to TRBJ2-1; 10 bases are shared with TRBD2. CDR1 is SGHNT, CDR2 YENEEA, per germline. V was clipped by 5 bases and J by 4 bases; unmatched bases: 2. The CDR3 has 14 amino acids.

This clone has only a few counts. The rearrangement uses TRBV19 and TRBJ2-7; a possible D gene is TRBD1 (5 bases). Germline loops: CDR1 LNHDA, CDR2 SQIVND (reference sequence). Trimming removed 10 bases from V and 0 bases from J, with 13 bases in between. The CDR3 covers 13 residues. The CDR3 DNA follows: TGTGCCACCACCGACAGAGGCTCCTACGAGCAGTACTTC. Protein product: CATTDRGSYEQYF.

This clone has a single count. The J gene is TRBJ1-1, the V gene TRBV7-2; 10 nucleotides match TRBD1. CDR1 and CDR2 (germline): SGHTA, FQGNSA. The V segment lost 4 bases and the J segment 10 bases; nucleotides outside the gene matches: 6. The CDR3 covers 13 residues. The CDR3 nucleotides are TGTGCCAGCAGCTCCGGACAGGGGGTGTCAGCTTTCTTT. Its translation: CASSSGQGVSAFF.

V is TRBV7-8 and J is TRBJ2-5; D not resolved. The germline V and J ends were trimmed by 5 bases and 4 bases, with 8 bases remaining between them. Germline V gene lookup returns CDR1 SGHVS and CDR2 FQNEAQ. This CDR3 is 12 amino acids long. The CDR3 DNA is TGTGCCAGCAGCATCAAGGGAGAGACCCAGTACTTC. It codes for CASSIKGETQYF. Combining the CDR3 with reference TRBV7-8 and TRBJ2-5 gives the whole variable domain GAGVSQSPRYKVAKRGQDVALRCDPISGHVSLFWYQQALGQGPEFLTYFQNEAQLDKSGLPSDRFFAERPEGSVSTLKIQRTQQEDSAVYLCASSIKGETQYFGPGTRLLVL.

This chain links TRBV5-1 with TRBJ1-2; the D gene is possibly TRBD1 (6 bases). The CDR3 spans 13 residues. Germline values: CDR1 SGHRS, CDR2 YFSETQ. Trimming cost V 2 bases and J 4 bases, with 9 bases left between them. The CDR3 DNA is TGCGCCAGCAGCTTCACAGGGTCCTATGGCTACACCTTC. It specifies CASSFTGSYGYTF.

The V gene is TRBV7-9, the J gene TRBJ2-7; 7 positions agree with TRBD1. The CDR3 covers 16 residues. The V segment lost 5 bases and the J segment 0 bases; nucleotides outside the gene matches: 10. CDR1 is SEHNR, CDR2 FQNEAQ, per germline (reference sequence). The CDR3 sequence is CASSTTPTGSSYEQYF. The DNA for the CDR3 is TGTGCCAGCAGCACAACACCGACAGGGAGCTCCTACGAGCAGTACTTC.

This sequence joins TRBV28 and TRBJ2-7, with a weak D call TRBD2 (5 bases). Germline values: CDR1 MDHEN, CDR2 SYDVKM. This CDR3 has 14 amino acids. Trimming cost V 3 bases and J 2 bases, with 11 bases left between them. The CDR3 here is CASSFTGFTYEQYF. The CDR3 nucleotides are TGTGCCAGCAGTTTTACGGGGTTTACCTACGAGCAGTACTTC. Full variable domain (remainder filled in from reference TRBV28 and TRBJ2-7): DVKVTQSSRYLVKRTGEKVFLECVQDMDHENMFWYRQDPGLGLRLIYFSYDVKMKEKGDIPEGYSVSREKKERFSLILESASTNQTSMYLCASSFTGFTYEQYFGPGTRLTVT.

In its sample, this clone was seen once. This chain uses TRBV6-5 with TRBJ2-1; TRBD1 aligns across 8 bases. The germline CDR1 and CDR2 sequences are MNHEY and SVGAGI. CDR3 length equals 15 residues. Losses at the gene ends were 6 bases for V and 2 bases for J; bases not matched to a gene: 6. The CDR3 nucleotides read TGTGCCAGCAGACCAGGGGGCGCCACCTACAATGAGCAGTTCTTC. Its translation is CASRPGGATYNEQFF.

CDR3 loop: CASSLRDITGELFF. The DNA for the CDR3 is TGTGCCAGCAGTTTAAGGGACATCACCGGGGAGCTGTTTTTT. The chain has TRBV27 and TRBJ2-2; possibly TRBD1 for D (6 bases). This CDR3 contains 14 residues. The V gene lost 2 bases and the J gene lost 4 bases, with 8 bases spanning the gap. CDR1 is MNHEY and CDR2 is SMNVEV in the germline V gene (reference sequence).

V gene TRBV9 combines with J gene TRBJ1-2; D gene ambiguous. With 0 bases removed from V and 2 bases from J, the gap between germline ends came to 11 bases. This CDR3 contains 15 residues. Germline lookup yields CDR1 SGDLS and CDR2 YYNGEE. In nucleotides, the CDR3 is TGTGCCAGCAGCGTAGCTACGGGCGGCAACTATGGCTACACCTTC. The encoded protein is CASSVATGGNYGYTF.

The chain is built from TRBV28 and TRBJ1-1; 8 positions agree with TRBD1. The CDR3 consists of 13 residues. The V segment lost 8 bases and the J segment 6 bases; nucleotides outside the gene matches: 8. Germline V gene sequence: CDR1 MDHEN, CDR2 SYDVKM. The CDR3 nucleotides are TGTGCCAGCGGGATACAGGGGGGAGCTGAAGCTTTCTTT. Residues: CASGIQGGAEAFF.

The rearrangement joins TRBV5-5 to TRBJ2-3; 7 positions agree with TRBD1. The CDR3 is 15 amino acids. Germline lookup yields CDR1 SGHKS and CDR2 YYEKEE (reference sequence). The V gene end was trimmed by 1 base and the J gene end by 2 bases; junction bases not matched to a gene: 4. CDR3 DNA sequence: TGTGCCAGCAGCTTGACAGGGGCCAACACAGATACGCAGTATTTT. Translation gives CASSLTGANTDTQYF.

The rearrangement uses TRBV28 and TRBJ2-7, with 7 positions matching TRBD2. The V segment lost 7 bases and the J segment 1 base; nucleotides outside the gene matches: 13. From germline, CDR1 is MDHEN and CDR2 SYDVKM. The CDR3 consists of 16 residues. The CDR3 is CASTLTGGVLSYEQYF. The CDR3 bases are TGTGCCAGCACCCTTACGGGGGGAGTGCTGTCCTACGAGCAGTACTTC.

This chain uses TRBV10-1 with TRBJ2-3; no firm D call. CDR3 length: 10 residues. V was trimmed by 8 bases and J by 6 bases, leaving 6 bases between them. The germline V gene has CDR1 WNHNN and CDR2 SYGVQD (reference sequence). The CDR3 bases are TGCGCCAGCCTTGAGGATACGCAGTATTTT. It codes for CASLEDTQYF.

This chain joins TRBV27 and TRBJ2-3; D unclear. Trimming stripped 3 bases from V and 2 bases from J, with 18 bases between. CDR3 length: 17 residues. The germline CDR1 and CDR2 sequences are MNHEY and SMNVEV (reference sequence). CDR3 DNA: TGTGCCAGCAGTTTTCACCCGTCTCGGAGCGACACAGATACGCAGTATTTT. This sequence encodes CASSFHPSRSDTDTQYF.

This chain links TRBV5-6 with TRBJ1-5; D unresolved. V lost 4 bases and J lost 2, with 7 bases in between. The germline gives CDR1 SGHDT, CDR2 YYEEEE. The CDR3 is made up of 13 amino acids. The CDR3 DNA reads TGTGCCAGCAGCCCGTGGGGCAATCAGCCCCAGCATTTT. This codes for CASSPWGNQPQHF.

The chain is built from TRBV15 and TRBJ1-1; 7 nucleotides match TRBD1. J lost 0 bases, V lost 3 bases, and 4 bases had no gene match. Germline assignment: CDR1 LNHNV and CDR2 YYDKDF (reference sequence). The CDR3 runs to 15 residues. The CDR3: CATSSLGQLNTEAFF. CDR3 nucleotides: TGTGCCACCAGCAGCTTGGGACAGCTGAACACTGAAGCTTTCTTT.

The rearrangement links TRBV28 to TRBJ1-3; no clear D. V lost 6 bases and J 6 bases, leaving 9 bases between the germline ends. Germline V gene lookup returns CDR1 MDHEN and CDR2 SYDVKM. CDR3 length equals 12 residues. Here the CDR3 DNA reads TGTGCCAGCAGAGGAACAGTAAACACCATATATTTT. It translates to CASRGTVNTIYF.

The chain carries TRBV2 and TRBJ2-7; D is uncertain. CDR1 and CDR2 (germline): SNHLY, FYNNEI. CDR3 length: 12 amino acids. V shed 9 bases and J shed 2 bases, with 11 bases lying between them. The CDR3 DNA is TGTGCCAGTGCCTGGGTGACCTACGAGCAGTACTTC. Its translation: CASAWVTYEQYF.

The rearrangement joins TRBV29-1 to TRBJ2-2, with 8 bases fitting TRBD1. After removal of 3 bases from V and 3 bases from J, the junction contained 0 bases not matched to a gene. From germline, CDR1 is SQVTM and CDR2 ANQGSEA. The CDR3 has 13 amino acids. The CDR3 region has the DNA TGCAGCGTTGAGACAGGGGACACCGGGGAGCTGTTTTTT. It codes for CSVETGDTGELFF.

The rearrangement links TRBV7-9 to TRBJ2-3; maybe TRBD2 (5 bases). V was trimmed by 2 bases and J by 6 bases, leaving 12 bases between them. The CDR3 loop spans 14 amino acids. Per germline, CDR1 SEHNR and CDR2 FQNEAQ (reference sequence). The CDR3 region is CASSLPGTKDTQYF. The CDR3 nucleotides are TGTGCCAGCAGCTTACCGGGAACTAAGGATACGCAGTATTTT.

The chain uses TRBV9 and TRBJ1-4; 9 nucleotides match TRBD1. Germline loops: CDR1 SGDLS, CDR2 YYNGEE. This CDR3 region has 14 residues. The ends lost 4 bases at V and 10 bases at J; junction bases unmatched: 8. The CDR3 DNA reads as TGTGCCAGCAGCCACCAAGAGACAGGGGGAAAACTGTTTTTT. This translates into CASSHQETGGKLFF.

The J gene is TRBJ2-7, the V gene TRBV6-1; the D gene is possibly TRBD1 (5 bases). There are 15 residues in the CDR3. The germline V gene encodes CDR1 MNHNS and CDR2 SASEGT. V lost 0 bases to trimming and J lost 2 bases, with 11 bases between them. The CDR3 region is CASSEAGVSAYEQYF. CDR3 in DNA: TGTGCCAGCAGTGAAGCAGGGGTCTCCGCCTACGAGCAGTACTTC.

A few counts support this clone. The CDR3 DNA reads as TGTGCCAGCAGGACAGGGGAAACAGATACGCAGTATTTT. Translation gives CASRTGETDTQYF. This chain connects TRBV6-1 to TRBJ2-3; 8 nucleotides line up with TRBD1. Germline V gives CDR1 MNHNS, CDR2 SASEGT. The CDR3 length is 13 residues. Germline trimming cut 6 bases from V and 3 bases from J; bases unmatched to any gene: 2.